The 29 T cell receptor beta chains below come from one sample, sequenced in a study of CD8 T cells in Susac syndrome. With random hexamers, reverse transcription was performed on roughly 0.5 to 1 ug of RNA. TCRdb re-derived calls from the immunoSEQ multiplex PCR reads in MiXCR, one entry per CDR3 protein. The data contain under 200,000 distinct CDR3 sequences, over 75% of them singletons. What was sequenced was CD4+ T cells from PBMCs. All receptors derive from a human donor with Susac syndrome.

This clonotype was detected once. V usage is TRBV9 and J usage is TRBJ1-4; a weak D match, TRBD1 (5 bases). The CDR3 consists of 15 residues. Germline V gives CDR1 SGDLS, CDR2 YYNGEE. V lost 4 bases, J lost 3 bases, and 13 bases lay in between. CDR3 protein: CASSPGTASNEKLFF. DNA of the CDR3: TGTGCCAGCAGCCCCGGGACCGCTTCTAATGAAAAACTGTTTTTT.

The V and J genes are TRBV6-2 or TRBV6-3 and TRBJ2-7, with D maybe TRBD1 (6 bases). The germline V gene encodes CDR1 MNHEY and CDR2 SVGEGT. The CDR3 loop spans 17 amino acids. V lost 0 bases to trimming and J lost 1 base, with 16 bases between them. The DNA for the CDR3 is TGTGCCAGCAGTTACTCGACAGGCCTAGCCGTTTCCTACGAGCAGTACTTC. Its translation: CASSYSTGLAVSYEQYF.

The V call is TRBV28, the J call TRBJ1-4; no clear D. The CDR3 runs to 15 residues. Deletions cut 5 bases from V and 0 bases from J, with 10 bases between. Germline-derived CDR1 and CDR2 are MDHEN and SYDVKM. The CDR3: CASSGMDATNEKLFF. CDR3 DNA: TGTGCCAGCAGTGGGATGGACGCAACTAATGAAAAACTGTTTTTT.

The chain recombines TRBV28 with TRBJ2-1, with 12 bases aligning to TRBD2. CDR1 is MDHEN and CDR2 is SYDVKM in the germline V gene. Germline trimming cut 5 bases from V and 7 bases from J; bases unmatched to any gene: 12. The CDR3 runs 17 residues. The CDR3 DNA is TGTGCCAGCAGTACCGGACAGGGCACTAGCGGGAGGAATGAGCAGTTCTTC. It specifies CASSTGQGTSGRNEQFF.

This sequence joins TRBV7-2 and TRBJ2-1, with 9 bases identical to TRBD2. The CDR3 has 14 residues. Germline V gene sequence: CDR1 SGHTA, CDR2 FQGNSA. J lost 8 bases, V lost 4 bases, and 6 bases had no gene match. CDR3 nucleotide sequence: TGTGCCAGCAGCTGGGGACTAGCCGGGGATGAGCAGTTCTTC. Its translation is CASSWGLAGDEQFF.

This clonotype was seen more than once but under ten times. V usage is TRBV6-6 and J usage is TRBJ2-3; D remains unclear. V gave up 4 bases and J gave up 5 bases, with 4 bases separating them. Germline V gives CDR1 MNHNY, CDR2 SVGAGI (reference sequence). This CDR3 contains 11 residues. The CDR3 sequence is CASSSRDTQYF. For the CDR3, the DNA is TGTGCCAGCAGTTCTAGAGATACGCAGTATTTT.

DNA for the CDR3: TGTGCCAGCAGTTCAGGGACATCCGAGCAGTTCTTC. Its protein product is CASSSGTSEQFF. The chain recombines TRBV12-3 or TRBV12-4 with TRBJ2-1; D is possibly TRBD1 (6 bases). V lost 4 bases, J lost 10 bases, and 11 bases lay in between. The CDR3 has 12 residues.

CDR3 amino acids: CASTSLGQGNTEAFF. CDR3 in DNA: TGTGCCAGTACCTCACTCGGACAGGGGAACACTGAAGCTTTCTTT. This chain uses TRBV19 with TRBJ1-1, with 8 positions matching TRBD1. Germline V gene sequence: CDR1 LNHDA, CDR2 SQIVND (reference sequence). There are 15 residues in the CDR3. With V trimmed by 7 bases and J by 1 base, 8 bases remained unmatched. Supplemented by reference TRBV19 and TRBJ1-1, the full variable domain reads DGGITQSPKYLFRKEGQNVTLSCEQNLNHDAMYWYRQDPGQGLRLIYYSQIVNDFQKGDIAEGYSVSREKKESFPLTVTSAQKNPTAFYLCASTSLGQGNTEAFFGQGTRLTVV.

The DNA for the CDR3 is TGTGCCAGCAGTCCCTACTCTAGTTTGGCAGGGAGCTCCTACGAGCAGTACTTC. Amino acids: CASSPYSSLAGSSYEQYF. The rearrangement uses TRBV27 and TRBJ2-7; tentatively, D is TRBD1 or TRBD2 (5 bases each). The germline V gene encodes CDR1 MNHEY and CDR2 SMNVEV (reference sequence). The CDR3 totals 18 residues. V was shortened by 5 bases and J by 0 bases, with 23 bases between the two germline ends.

J is TRBJ1-3 and V is TRBV3-1, with no clear D. The CDR3 loop spans 15 amino acids. V gave up 0 bases and J gave up 4 bases, with 10 bases separating them. The V gene's germline CDR1 is LGHDT and CDR2 YNNKEL (reference sequence). CDR3 in amino acids: CASSQESRSGNTIYF. The DNA of the CDR3 is TGTGCCAGCAGCCAAGAAAGCAGGTCAGGAAACACCATATATTTT.

This clonotype was seen only a few times. The rearrangement uses TRBV9 and TRBJ1-6; possible D gene TRBD1, 6 bases. V was cut by 4 bases and J by 7 bases, with 18 bases left in between. Per germline, CDR1 SGDLS and CDR2 YYNGEE. This CDR3 contains 16 residues. For the CDR3, the DNA is TGTGCCAGCAGCCTCCAGGGGTCGAGGGACAATTCACCCCTCCACTTT. Residues: CASSLQGSRDNSPLHF.

The chain carries TRBV18 and TRBJ1-5; D unresolved. V was cut by 4 bases and J by 4 bases, with 5 bases left in between. The CDR3 covers 12 residues. Germline CDR1 reads KGHSH; CDR2 reads LQKENI. The CDR3 DNA sequence: TGTGCCAGCTCACTCACGAATCAGCCCCAGCATTTT. It yields the protein CASSLTNQPQHF.

V and J are TRBV5-1 and TRBJ2-1; 7 bases fit TRBD2. CDR1 and CDR2 from the germline V gene are SGHRS and YFSETQ. The V gene end was trimmed by 1 base and the J gene end by 4 bases; junction bases not matched to a gene: 8. The CDR3 sequence is 16 residues long. The CDR3 coding sequence is TGCGCCAGCAGCTTGTTGGCGGGGGAGCCTTACAATGAGCAGTTCTTC. Amino acid sequence: CASSLLAGEPYNEQFF.

V and J are TRBV27 and TRBJ2-3; no firm D call. The CDR3 loop spans 13 amino acids. Trimming took off 5 bases at V and 1 base at J, with 7 bases between the two ends. Germline CDR1 is MNHEY and CDR2 is SMNVEV (reference sequence). CDR3 amino acids: CASSDARTDTQYF. CDR3 coding DNA: TGTGCCAGCAGTGATGCCCGCACAGATACGCAGTATTTT.

This clonotype was picked up a small number of times. The V gene is TRBV27, the J gene TRBJ1-1; D not resolved. Germline V lookup: CDR1 MNHEY, CDR2 SMNVEV (reference sequence). The CDR3 consists of 13 residues. The V end was cut by 0 bases, the J end by 1 base, with 3 bases between. CDR3 DNA sequence: TGTGCCAGCAGTTTATCAAGGAACACTGAAGCTTTCTTT. It encodes CASSLSRNTEAFF.

This clonotype was counted once. The V call is TRBV10-3, the J call TRBJ2-7; 7 bases fit TRBD2. The germline gives CDR1 ENHRY, CDR2 SYGVKD. The V and J ends lost 6 bases and 3 bases, in that order; junction bases with no gene match: 2. The CDR3 is 12 residues long. This chain's CDR3 is CAISGGYYEQYF. The CDR3 DNA is TGTGCCATCAGCGGGGGGTACTACGAGCAGTACTTC.

The rearrangement joins TRBV7-2 to TRBJ2-3; D is undetermined. The length of the CDR3 is 11 residues. V shed 1 base and J shed 9 bases, with 5 bases lying between them. Germline V gene sequence: CDR1 SGHTA, CDR2 FQGNSA. The CDR3 DNA reads as TGTGCCAGCAGCTTAGAATTGACGCAGTATTTT. It encodes CASSLELTQYF.

The V call is TRBV29-1, the J call TRBJ1-5; tentatively, D is TRBD1 (5 bases). The ends were cut back, 4 bases at V and 6 bases at J, with 10 bases in the middle. The CDR3 is made up of 12 amino acids. From germline, CDR1 is SQVTM and CDR2 ANQGSEA. CDR3 nucleotide sequence: TGCAGCGTTGGGGGGTGGGGTCAGCCCCAGCATTTT. This sequence encodes CSVGGWGQPQHF.

This clonotype was picked up one time. This chain links TRBV10-1 with TRBJ1-2, with D maybe TRBD1 (6 bases). The CDR3 is made up of 13 amino acids. Germline V lookup: CDR1 WNHNN, CDR2 SYGVQD (reference sequence). The V end was cut by 3 bases, the J end by 6 bases, with 11 bases between. The CDR3 is CASSDRPGDGYTF. The CDR3 coding sequence is TGCGCCAGCAGTGATCGGCCAGGGGATGGCTACACCTTC.

This chain links TRBV3-1 with TRBJ1-1; TRBD1 aligns across 7 bases. The V and J ends lost 1 base and 6 bases, in that order; junction bases with no gene match: 5. The CDR3 has 14 amino acids. Germline loops: CDR1 LGHDT, CDR2 YNNKEL (reference sequence). The CDR3, as DNA: TGTGCCAGCAGCCAAGCGACAGGGAAGGCTGAAGCTTTCTTT. This codes for CASSQATGKAEAFF.

The V call is TRBV19, the J call TRBJ1-2; tentative D call: TRBD1 (6 bases). Germline-derived CDR1 and CDR2 are LNHDA and SQIVND (reference sequence). Trimming cost V 5 bases and J 3 bases, with 10 bases left between them. The CDR3 covers 13 residues. In nucleotides, the CDR3 is TGTGCCAGTAGTTCACAGGGATACTATGGCTACACCTTC. Protein sequence: CASSSQGYYGYTF. Based on the CDR3 plus reference TRBV19 and TRBJ1-2, the full variable domain is DGGITQSPKYLFRKEGQNVTLSCEQNLNHDAMYWYRQDPGQGLRLIYYSQIVNDFQKGDIAEGYSVSREKKESFPLTVTSAQKNPTAFYLCASSSQGYYGYTFGSGTRLTVV.

The rearrangement uses TRBV27 and TRBJ1-5, with D maybe TRBD1 (6 bases). The CDR3 length is 15 residues. V lost 2 bases, J lost 7 bases, and 15 bases lay in between. Germline V gene data show CDR1 as MNHEY and CDR2 as SMNVEV (reference sequence). The CDR3 DNA sequence: TGTGCCAGCAGTTTAACGGCGTTAAGGGGGCAGCCCCAGCATTTT. Its protein product is CASSLTALRGQPQHF.

This chain joins TRBV30 and TRBJ1-1; TRBD1 might be the D (5 bases). V lost 3 bases and J lost 8, with 13 bases in between. The CDR3 runs 12 residues. Germline assignment: CDR1 GTSNPN and CDR2 SVGIG (reference sequence). CDR3 loop: CAWSRDAREAFF. The CDR3, as DNA: TGTGCCTGGAGCAGGGACGCGAGGGAAGCTTTCTTT.

Only one count was recorded for this clonotype. The chain links TRBV5-1 to TRBJ2-5; 9 bases are shared with TRBD2. The CDR3 contains 15 residues. Looked up from germline, CDR1 is SGHRS and CDR2 is YFSETQ. V lost 4 bases to trimming and J lost 5 bases; unmatched junction nucleotides: 9. The CDR3 DNA sequence: TGCGCCAGCAGCCTGACTAGCGGTAGGGGGGAGACCCAGTACTTC. Translated: CASSLTSGRGETQYF.

This chain links TRBV12-3 or TRBV12-4 with TRBJ2-1, with a weak D call TRBD2 (5 bases). This CDR3 has 16 residues. V lost 8 bases and J lost 5, with 22 bases in between. CDR3 DNA: TGTGCCAGCGGTCAGATCGTCTCGGGAAATCACAATGAGCAGTTCTTC. It yields the protein CASGQIVSGNHNEQFF.

This sequence joins TRBV15 and TRBJ2-1; D is unclear. With 2 bases removed from V and 1 base from J, the gap between germline ends came to 9 bases. The CDR3 is 15 residues long. Germline CDR1 and CDR2: LNHNV and YYDKDF (reference sequence). The CDR3: CATSRSYSSYNEQFF. The CDR3 DNA reads as TGTGCCACCAGCAGATCCTACAGTTCCTACAATGAGCAGTTCTTC.

The gene calls are TRBV19 and TRBJ2-1, with a possible D match to TRBD1 (7 bases). The CDR3 has 15 residues. From germline, CDR1 is LNHDA and CDR2 SQIVND (reference sequence). The ends were cut back, 9 bases at V and 8 bases at J, with 23 bases in the middle. In DNA, the CDR3 is TGTGCCAGCCGGGACAGATCCTCCTCGGGGGATGAGCAGTTCTTC. Its translation is CASRDRSSSGDEQFF.

This clonotype was seen only once. This chain links TRBV25-1 with TRBJ2-4, with TRBD1 matching 12 bases. The J segment lost 6 bases and the V segment lost 4 bases, leaving 1 base of the junction unmatched. Germline values: CDR1 MGHDK, CDR2 SYGVNS. This CDR3 contains 14 residues. The CDR3 nucleotides are TGTGCCAGCAGTGCGGGACAGGGGGCAAACATTCAGTACTTC. Translating gives CASSAGQGANIQYF.

In nucleotides, the CDR3 is TGTGCCAGCAGTTACTCGATCGGGACAGGGGGCTACGAGCAGTACTTC. Protein: CASSYSIGTGGYEQYF. The V and J genes are TRBV6-5 and TRBJ2-7; 11 positions agree with TRBD1. Germline loops: CDR1 MNHEY, CDR2 SVGAGI. The CDR3 spans 16 residues. With 0 bases clipped from V and 3 bases from J, the junction kept 4 bases outside the gene matches.